Listed below are T cell receptor beta chains from one sample, sequenced in a study of neurological immune-mediated disorders. TCRdb re-called the 5' RACE reads through MiXCR, storing one row per CDR3 protein. The data contain about 31,000 distinct CDR3 sequences, about 14% of them singletons. Sequencing was carried out using CD4+ T cells from blood. The receptor source for this set is a female donor with HTLV-1-associated myelopathy (HAM/TSP). Each CDR3 is given without its conserved first and last residue. Expanded clones are given a class, and other clones once, few, many or no size at all.

clone_size	cdr3_length	v_call	j_call	cdr3_aa
many	10	TRBV20-1	TRBJ2-1	SARVLANEQF
many	15	TRBV18	TRBJ2-3	ASSPLVTIFSTDTQY
many	12	TRBV28	TRBJ2-5	ASSSRGLQETQY
many	10	TRBV7-9	TRBJ1-2	ASSFRQEGYT
many	13	TRBV7-2	TRBJ2-7	ASSSGYLSTYEQY
many	12	TRBV2	TRBJ1-5	ASKTGLSNQPQH
many	10	TRBV6-6	TRBJ1-2	ASSRQGYGYT
many	11	TRBV7-9	TRBJ2-5	ASSRDFLETQY
many	14	TRBV24-1	TRBJ2-1	ATSDYSGTAYNEQF
-	13	TRBV7-2	TRBJ1-4	ASSNHRTGGGKLF
many	13	TRBV7-3	TRBJ2-3	ASSLGRQGTDTQY
many	15	TRBV12-3/TRBV12-4	TRBJ1-6	ASSPRGRGARQSPLH
many	14	TRBV5-1	TRBJ2-2	ASSLVVAVGTGELF
many	12	TRBV5-1	TRBJ2-1	ASRTPGGGSEQF
medium-sized	13	TRBV5-8	TRBJ2-3	ASRTGTGYTDTQY
many	13	TRBV5-5	TRBJ2-5	ASSWGLAGDETQY
many	14	TRBV6-5	TRBJ2-7	ASSRQTSGGANEQY
many	11	TRBV25-1	TRBJ2-5	ATRKGPQETQY
many	12	TRBV10-3	TRBJ2-3	AISVGTQGYTQY
many	14	TRBV7-9	TRBJ2-4	ASSLVTGGAGDIQY
many	15	TRBV20-1	TRBJ2-2	SARADRIAGRTGELF
many	11	TRBV7-2	TRBJ2-1	ASSSYLSNEQF
many	13	TRBV6-5	TRBJ1-5	ASSRLDGGNQPQH
many	14	TRBV7-2	TRBJ2-3	ASRDHRGGRTDTQY
-	13	TRBV27	TRBJ2-1	ASSLMTSIYNEQF
many	14	TRBV4-1	TRBJ2-1	ASSQVSRGLDNEQF
many	16	TRBV21-1	TRBJ2-3	ASSRTWTSGRKTDTQY
-	13	TRBV4-2	TRBJ2-3	ASRKKGGKTDTQY
many	15	TRBV10-3	TRBJ2-4	AISPGTGQKNENIQY
many	11	TRBV6-5	TRBJ1-2	ASRKEEDYGYT
many	12	TRBV20-1	TRBJ2-7	SARNVRSSYEQY
once	13	TRBV7-7	TRBJ2-3	ASSLGGGNTDTQY
few	13	TRBV11-3	TRBJ2-1	ASSLGEGSYNEQF
many	14	TRBV11-3	TRBJ2-2	ASRSQGSSNTGELF
-	9	TRBV20-1	TRBJ2-3	SATQGGTQY
many	10	TRBV29-1	TRBJ1-1	SGGQGNTEAF